This T cell receptor beta chain stems from a study of OX40 agonist ivuxolimab in advanced cancers. Study-wide background: Patients received ivuxolimab, an agonistic anti-OX40 (CD134) antibody.

Measured with immunoSEQ multiplex PCR; TCRdb has only the in-frame clones, and not every one. The sample yields about 55,000 clones, roughly nine tenths seen once. This CDR3 has 13 residues. Germline values: CDR1 SEHNR, CDR2 FQNEAQ (reference sequence). Trimming stripped 5 bases from V and 5 bases from J, with 13 bases between. The input for sequencing was CD4+ or CD8+ T cells sorted from blood, taken in a trial of the OX40 agonist ivuxolimab. This sequence was found in an adult with an advanced solid tumor such as melanoma, head and neck, liver or kidney cancer. This chain links TRBV7-9 with TRBJ2-7, with D possibly being TRBD1 or TRBD2 (5 bases each). The CDR3 DNA reads as TGTGCCAGCAGCCCGAGGAGAGGGGACGAGCAGTACGTC. Translation gives CASSPRRGDEQYV.